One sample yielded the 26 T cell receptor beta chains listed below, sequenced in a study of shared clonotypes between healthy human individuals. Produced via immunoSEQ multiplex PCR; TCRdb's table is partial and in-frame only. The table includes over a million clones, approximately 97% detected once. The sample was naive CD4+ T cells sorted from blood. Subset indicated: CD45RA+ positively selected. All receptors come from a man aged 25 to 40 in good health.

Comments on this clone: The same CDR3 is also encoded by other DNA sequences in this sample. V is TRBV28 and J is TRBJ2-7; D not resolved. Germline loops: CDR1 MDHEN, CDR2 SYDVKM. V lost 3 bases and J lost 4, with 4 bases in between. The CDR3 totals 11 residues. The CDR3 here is CASSFSYEQYF. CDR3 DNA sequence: TGTGCCAGCAGTTTTTCGTACGAGCAGTACTTC.

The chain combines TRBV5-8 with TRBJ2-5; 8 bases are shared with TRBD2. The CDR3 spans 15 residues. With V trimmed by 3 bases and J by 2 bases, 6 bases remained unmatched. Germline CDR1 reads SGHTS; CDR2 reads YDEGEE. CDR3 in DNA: TGTGCCAGCAGCTCGATTACGGGGGGGCAAGAGACCCAGTACTTC. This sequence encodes CASSSITGGQETQYF.

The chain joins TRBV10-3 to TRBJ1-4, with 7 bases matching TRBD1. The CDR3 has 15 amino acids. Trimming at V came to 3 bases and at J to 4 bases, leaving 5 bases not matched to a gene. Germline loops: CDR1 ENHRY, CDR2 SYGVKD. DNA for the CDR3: TGTGCCATCAGTGATCAGGACAGGTATAATGAAAAACTGTTTTTT. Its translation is CAISDQDRYNEKLFF.

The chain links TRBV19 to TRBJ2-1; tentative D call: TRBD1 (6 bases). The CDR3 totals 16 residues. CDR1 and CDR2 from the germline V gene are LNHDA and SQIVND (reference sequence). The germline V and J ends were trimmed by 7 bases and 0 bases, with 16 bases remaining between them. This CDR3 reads CASKGLATGSYNEQFF. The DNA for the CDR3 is TGTGCCAGTAAGGGTCTCGCGACAGGCTCCTACAATGAGCAGTTCTTC.

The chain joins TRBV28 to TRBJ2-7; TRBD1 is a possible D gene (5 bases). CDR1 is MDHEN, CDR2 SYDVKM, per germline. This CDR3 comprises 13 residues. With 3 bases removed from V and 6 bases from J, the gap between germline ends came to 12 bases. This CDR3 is CASSFQGLGEQYF. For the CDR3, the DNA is TGTGCCAGCAGTTTTCAGGGATTGGGCGAGCAGTACTTC.

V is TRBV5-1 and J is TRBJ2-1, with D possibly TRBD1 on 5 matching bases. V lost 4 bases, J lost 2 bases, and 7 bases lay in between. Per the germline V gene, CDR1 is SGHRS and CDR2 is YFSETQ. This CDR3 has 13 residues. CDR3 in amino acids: CASSMDTYNEQFF. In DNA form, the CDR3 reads TGCGCCAGCAGCATGGACACCTACAATGAGCAGTTCTTC. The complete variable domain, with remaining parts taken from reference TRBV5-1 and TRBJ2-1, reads KAGVTQTPRYLIKTRGQQVTLSCSPISGHRSVSWYQQTPGQGLQFLFEYFSETQRNKGNFPGRFSGRQFSNSRSEMNVSTLELGDSALYLCASSMDTYNEQFFGPGTRLTVL.

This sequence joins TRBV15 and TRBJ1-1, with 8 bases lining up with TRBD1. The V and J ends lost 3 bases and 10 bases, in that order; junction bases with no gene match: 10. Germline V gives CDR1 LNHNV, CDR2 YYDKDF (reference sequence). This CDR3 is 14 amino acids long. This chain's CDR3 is CATSRDRVAPPAFF. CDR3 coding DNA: TGTGCCACCAGCAGGGACAGGGTCGCACCTCCAGCTTTCTTT.

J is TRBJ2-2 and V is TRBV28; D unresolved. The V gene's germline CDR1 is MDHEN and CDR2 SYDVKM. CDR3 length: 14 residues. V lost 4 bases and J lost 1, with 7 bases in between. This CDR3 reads CASSWSLNTGELFF. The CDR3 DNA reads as TGTGCCAGCAGTTGGAGTCTGAACACCGGGGAGCTGTTTTTT.

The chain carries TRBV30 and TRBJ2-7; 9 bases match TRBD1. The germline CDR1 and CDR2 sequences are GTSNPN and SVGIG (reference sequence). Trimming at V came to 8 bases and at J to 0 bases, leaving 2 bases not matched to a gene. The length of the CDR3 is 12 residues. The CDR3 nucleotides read TGTGCCGGGGACAGGGACTCCTACGAGCAGTACTTC. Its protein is CAGDRDSYEQYF.

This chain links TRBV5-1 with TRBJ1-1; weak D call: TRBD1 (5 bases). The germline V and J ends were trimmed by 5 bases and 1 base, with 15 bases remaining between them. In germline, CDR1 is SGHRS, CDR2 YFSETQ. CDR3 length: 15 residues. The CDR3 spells CASSWGRVGNTEAFF. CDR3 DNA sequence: TGCGCCAGCAGTTGGGGGAGGGTGGGGAACACTGAAGCTTTCTTT.

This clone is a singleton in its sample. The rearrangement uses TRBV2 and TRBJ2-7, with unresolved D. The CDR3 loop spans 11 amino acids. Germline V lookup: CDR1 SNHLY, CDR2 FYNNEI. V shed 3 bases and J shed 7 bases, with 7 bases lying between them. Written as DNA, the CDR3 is TGTGCCAGCAGTGAGCCGCGGGAGCAGTACTTC. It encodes CASSEPREQYF.

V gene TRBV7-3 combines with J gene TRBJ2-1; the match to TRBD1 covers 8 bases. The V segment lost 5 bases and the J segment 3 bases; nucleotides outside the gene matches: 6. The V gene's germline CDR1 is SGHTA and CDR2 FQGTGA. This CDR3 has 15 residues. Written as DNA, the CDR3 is TGTGCCAGCAGCACAACCGGGACAGGCTACAATGAGCAGTTCTTC. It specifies CASSTTGTGYNEQFF.

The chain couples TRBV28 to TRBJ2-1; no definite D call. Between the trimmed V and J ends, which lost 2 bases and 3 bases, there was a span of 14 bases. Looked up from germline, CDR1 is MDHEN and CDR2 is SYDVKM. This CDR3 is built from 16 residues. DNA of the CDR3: TGTGCCAGCAGTTTAGGCGGCGGCGCTGTCTACAATGAGCAGTTCTTC. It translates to CASSLGGGAVYNEQFF. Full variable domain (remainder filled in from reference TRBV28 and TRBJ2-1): DVKVTQSSRYLVKRTGEKVFLECVQDMDHENMFWYRQDPGLGLRLIYFSYDVKMKEKGDIPEGYSVSREKKERFSLILESASTNQTSMYLCASSLGGGAVYNEQFFGPGTRLTVL.

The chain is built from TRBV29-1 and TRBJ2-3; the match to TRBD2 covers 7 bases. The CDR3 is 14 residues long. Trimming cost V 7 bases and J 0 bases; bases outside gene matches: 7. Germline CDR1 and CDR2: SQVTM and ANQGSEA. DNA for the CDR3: TGCAGCGCCGGCGGGGGAGCTAGCACAGATACGCAGTATTTT. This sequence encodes CSAGGGASTDTQYF.

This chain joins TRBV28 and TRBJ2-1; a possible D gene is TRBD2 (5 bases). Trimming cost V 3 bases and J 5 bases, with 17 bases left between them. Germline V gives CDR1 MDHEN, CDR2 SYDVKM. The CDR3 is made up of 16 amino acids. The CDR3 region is CASSFMGWYGDNEQFF. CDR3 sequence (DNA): TGTGCCAGCAGTTTTATGGGTTGGTACGGGGACAATGAGCAGTTCTTC.

CDR3 coding DNA: TGTGCCTGGAGCGCCCGACGAATGGCTGAAGCTTTCTTT. Translation: CAWSARRMAEAFF. The chain recombines TRBV30 with TRBJ1-1; D gene ambiguous. The CDR3 is 13 amino acids. Trimming took 3 bases from V and 6 from J, leaving 14 bases between them. The germline V gene has CDR1 GTSNPN and CDR2 SVGIG (reference sequence).

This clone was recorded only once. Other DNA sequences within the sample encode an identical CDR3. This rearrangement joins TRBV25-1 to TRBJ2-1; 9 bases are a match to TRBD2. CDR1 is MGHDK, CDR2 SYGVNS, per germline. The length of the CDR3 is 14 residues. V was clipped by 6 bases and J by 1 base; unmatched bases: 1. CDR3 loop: CASSLAGSYNEQFF. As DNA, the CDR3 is TGTGCCAGCAGCCTAGCGGGATCCTACAATGAGCAGTTCTTC. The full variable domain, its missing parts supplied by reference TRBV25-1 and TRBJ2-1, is EADIYQTPRYLVIGTGKKITLECSQTMGHDKMYWYQQDPGMELHLIHYSYGVNSTEKGDLSSESTVSRIRTEHFPLTLESARPSHTSQYLCASSLAGSYNEQFFGPGTRLTVL.

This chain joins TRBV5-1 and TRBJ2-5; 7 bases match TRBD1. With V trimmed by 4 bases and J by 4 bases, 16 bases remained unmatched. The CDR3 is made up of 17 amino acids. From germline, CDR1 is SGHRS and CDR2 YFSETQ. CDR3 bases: TGCGCCAGCAGCCAAAGGGACAGCCTAGGACGAGGAGAGACCCAGTACTTC. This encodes CASSQRDSLGRGETQYF.

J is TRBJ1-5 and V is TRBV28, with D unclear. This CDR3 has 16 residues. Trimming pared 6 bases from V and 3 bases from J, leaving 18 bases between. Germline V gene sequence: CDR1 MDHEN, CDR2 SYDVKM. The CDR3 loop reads CASSLTPGLINQPQHF. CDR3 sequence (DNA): TGTGCCAGCAGCTTAACCCCCGGCCTAATCAATCAGCCCCAGCATTTT.

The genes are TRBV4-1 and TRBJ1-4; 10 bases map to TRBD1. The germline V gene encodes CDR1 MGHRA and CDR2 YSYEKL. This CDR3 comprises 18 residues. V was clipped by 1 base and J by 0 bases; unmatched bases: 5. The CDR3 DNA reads TGCGCCAGCAGCCAAGGACAGGGGGCGAGGGCAACTAATGAAAAACTGTTTTTT. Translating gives CASSQGQGARATNEKLFF.

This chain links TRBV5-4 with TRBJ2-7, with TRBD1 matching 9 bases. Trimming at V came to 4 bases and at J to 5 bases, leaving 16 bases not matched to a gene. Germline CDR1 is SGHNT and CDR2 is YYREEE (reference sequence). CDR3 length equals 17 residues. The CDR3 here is CASSPVGPGTGPHEQYF. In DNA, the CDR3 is TGTGCCAGCAGCCCGGTTGGGCCCGGGACAGGGCCCCACGAGCAGTACTTC. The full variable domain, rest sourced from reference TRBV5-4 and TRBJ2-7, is ETGVTQSPTHLIKTRGQQVTLRCSSQSGHNTVSWYQQALGQGPQFIFQYYREEENGRGNFPPRFSGLQFPNYSSELNVNALELDDSALYLCASSPVGPGTGPHEQYFGPGTRLTVT.

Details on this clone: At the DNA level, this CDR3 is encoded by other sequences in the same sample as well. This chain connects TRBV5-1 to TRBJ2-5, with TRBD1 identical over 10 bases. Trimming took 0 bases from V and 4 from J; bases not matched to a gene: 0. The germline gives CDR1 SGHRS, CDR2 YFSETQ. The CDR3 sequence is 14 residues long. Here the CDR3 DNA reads TGCGCCAGCAGCTTGGGGACAGGGGGAGAGACCCAGTACTTC. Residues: CASSLGTGGETQYF.

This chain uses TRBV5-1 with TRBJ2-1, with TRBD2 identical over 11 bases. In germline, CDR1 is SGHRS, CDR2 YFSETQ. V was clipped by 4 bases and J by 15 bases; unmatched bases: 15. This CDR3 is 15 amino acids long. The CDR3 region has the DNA TGCGCCAGCAGCCCCGAGAGGGGACTAGCGGATGTACGGTTCTTC. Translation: CASSPERGLADVRFF.

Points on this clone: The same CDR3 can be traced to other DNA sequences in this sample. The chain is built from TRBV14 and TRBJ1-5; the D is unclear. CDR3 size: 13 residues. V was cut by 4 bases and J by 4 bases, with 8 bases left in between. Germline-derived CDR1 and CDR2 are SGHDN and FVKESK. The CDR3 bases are TGTGCCAGCAGCCCCGGGCTGAATCAGCCCCAGCATTTT. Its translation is CASSPGLNQPQHF.

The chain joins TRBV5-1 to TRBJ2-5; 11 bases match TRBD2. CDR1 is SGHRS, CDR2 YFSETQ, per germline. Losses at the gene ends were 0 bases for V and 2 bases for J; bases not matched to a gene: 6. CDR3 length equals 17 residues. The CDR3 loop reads CASSLALAGGLQETQYF. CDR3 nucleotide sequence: TGCGCCAGCAGCTTGGCCTTAGCGGGAGGGCTTCAAGAGACCCAGTACTTC.

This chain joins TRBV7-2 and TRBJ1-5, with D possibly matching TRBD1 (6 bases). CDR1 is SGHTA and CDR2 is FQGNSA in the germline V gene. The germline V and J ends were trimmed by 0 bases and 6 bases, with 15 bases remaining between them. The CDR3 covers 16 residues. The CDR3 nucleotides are TGTGCCAGCAGCTTAGCAACCGGACAGTTTGGTCAGCCCCAGCATTTT. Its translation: CASSLATGQFGQPQHF.